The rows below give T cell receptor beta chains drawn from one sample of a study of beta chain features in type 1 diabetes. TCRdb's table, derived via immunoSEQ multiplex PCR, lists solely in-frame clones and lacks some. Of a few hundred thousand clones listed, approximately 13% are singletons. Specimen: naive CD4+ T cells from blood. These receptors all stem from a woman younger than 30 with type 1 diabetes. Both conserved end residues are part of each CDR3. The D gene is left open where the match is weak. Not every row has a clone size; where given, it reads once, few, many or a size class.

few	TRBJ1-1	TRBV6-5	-	TGTGCCAGCAGTCGCGGGACGGCGAACACTGAAGCTTTCTTT	CASSRGTANTEAFF
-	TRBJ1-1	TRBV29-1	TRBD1	TGCAGCGTTCCCGACAGGGGGACTGAAGCTTTCTTT	CSVPDRGTEAFF
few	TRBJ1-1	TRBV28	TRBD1	TGTGCCAGCAGCGCCGGGACAGGGGGCACTGAAGCTTTCTTT	CASSAGTGGTEAFF
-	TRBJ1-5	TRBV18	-	TGTGCCAGCTCACAAGGACAGATGGATCAGCCCCAGCATTTT	CASSQGQMDQPQHF
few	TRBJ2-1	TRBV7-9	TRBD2	TGTGCCAGCAGCTTAGCGGGAGGGCATGAGCAGTTCTTC	CASSLAGGHEQFF
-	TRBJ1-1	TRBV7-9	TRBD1	TGTGCCAGCAGCTCGGACAGGGGGCACACTGAAGCTTTCTTT	CASSSDRGHTEAFF
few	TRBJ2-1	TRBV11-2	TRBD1	TGTGCCAGCAGCCCGCGGACAGGCATGGGCAATGAGCAGTTCTTC	CASSPRTGMGNEQFF
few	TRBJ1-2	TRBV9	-	TGTGCCAGCAGCCGGGACATGAACGGCTACACCTTC	CASSRDMNGYTF
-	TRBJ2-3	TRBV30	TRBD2	TGTGCCTGGAGTGTTGGTGGGACTAGCAGAGATACGCAGTATTTT	CAWSVGGTSRDTQYF
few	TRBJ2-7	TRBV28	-	TGTGCCAGCAGGGGCCCCGGGATTAACGGGTACGAGCAGTACTTC	CASRGPGINGYEQYF
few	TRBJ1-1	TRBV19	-	TGTGCCAGTAACACCGGGACTCTTCATTTGAACACTGAAGCTTTCTTT	CASNTGTLHLNTEAFF